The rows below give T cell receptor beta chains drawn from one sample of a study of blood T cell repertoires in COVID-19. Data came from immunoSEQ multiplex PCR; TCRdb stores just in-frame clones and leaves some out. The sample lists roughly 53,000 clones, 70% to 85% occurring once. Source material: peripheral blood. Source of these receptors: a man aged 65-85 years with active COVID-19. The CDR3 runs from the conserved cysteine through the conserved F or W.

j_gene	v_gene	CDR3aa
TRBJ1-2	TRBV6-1	CASSQDRVANYGYTF
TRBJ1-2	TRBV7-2	CASSSLRNYGYTF
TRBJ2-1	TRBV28	CASSLSSNRGGEQFF
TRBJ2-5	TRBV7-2	CASSLGTSGTETQYF
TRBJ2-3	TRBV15	CATKPGGITDTQYF
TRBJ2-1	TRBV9	CASSPHSGINNEQFF
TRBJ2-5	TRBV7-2	CASSSTRATETQYF
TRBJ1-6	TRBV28	CASSLTGLPSYNSPLHF
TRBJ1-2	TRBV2	CASSEGPGQAGYGYTF
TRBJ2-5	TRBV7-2	CASSLGQRQETQYF
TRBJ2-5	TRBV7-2	CASSLLQGGPEETQYF
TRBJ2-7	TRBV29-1	CSVTTGLGSYEQYF
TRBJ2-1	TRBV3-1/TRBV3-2	CASSQYLDPAKQFF
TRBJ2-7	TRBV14	CASSQARSYEQYF
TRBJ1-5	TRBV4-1	CASSQGEVDNQPQHF
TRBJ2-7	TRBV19	CASSNPYSYEQYF
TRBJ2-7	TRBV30	CAWTGSYEQYF
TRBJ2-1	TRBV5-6	CASSLRLATFYNEQFF
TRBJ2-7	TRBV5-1	CASSTGLAGDEQYF
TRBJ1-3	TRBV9	CASSVAPPGGASGNTIYF
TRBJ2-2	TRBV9	CASSVGISVTGELFF
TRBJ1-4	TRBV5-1	CASSIRPGTGTTNEKLFF
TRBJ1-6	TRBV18	CASSPAGGDSPLHF
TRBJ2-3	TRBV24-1	CATSDSTPGTTHWTQYF
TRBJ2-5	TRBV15	CATSSRLAGGQTQYF
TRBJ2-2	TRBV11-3	CASTASGGTGELFF
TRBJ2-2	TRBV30	CAWRELGGITGELFF
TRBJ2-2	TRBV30	CASRVTGELFF
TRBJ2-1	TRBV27	CASSLFTSGVSYNEQFF
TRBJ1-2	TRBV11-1	CASSPGESYGYTF
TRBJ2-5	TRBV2	CASSEQEGQETQYF
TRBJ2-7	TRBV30	CAWSPTQGQQYF
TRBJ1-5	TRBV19	CASSVDRGVNQPQHF
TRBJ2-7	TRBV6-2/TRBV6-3	CASSYSESYEQYF
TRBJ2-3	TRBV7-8	CASSSTGADTQYF
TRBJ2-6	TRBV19	CASSISGTGVGANVLTF
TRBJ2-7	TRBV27	CASRGSPGRLAGGLYEQYF
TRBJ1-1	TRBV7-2	CASSLKRGLTEAFF
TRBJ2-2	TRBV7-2	CASSRTSGIGGELFF
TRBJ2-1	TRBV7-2	CASSLAPQRNEQFF
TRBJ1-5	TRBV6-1	CASSERGGINQPQHF
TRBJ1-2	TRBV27	CASSSQQGRVGYGYTF
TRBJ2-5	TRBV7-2	CASSLVGGSGTQYF
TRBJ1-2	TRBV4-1	CASTEGEVAYGYTF
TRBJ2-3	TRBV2	CASSEYPSGTSTDTQYF
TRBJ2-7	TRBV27	CASRGQGPTYEQYF
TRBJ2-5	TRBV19	CASSIFWRQDTRIEETQYF
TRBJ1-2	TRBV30	CAWSLGGSAYGYTF
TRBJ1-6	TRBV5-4	CASSPGGGYNSPLHF
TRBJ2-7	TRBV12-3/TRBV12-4	CASRRQGAYEQYF
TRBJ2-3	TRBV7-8	CASSISGSAQYF
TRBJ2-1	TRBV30	CAWSVGRPGNEQFF
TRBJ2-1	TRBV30	CAWSRDRVTYNEQFF
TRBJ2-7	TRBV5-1	CASSPGQGPGEQYF
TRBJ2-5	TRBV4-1	CASSQRLAGEVETQYF